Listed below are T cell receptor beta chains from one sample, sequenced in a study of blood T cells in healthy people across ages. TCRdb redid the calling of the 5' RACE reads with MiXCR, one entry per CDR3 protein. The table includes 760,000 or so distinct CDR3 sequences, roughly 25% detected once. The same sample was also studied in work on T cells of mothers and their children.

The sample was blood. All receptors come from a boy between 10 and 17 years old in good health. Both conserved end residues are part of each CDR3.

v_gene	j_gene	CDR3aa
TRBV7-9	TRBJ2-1	CASSPGREPSFYNEQFF
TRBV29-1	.	CSVRGERGPGNEQFF
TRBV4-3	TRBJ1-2	CASSQDLALGGYTF
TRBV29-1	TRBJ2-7	CSVVSGLSYEQYF
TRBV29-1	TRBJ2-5	CSVSTRYQETQYF
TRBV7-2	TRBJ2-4	CASSLSSGGLTEWSKNIQYF
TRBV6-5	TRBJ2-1	CASSYFGSSSYNEQFF
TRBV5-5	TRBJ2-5	CASTHSTGGRGKETQYF
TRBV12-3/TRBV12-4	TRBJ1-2	CASSLRDLQIYGYTF
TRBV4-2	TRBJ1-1	CASSQVGMNTEAFF
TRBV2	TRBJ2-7	CASRGKSSYEQYF
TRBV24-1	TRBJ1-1	CATSDPGQGDKAEAFF
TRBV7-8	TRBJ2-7	CASSLVAGKPYEQYF
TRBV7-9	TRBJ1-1	CASSLANMNTEAFF
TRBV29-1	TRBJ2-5	CSVDVAGGPAGTQYF
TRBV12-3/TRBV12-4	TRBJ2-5	CASSLGRLAGGPSETQYF
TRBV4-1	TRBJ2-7	CASSQDLDRGAYEQYF
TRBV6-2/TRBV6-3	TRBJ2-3	CASSYSRTKPTDTQYF
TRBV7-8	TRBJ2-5	CASSYPWTGEGETQYF
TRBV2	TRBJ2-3	CASSRLAGARTDTQYF
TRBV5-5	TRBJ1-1	CASSFTTGAEAFF
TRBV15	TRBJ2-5	CAASEAGDETQYF
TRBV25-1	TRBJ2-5	CASSATSGGPGTQYF
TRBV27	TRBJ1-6	CASSFRDYGSPLHF
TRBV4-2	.	CASSQSTSGAETQYF
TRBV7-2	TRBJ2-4	CASSLLGGENIQYF
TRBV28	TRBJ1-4	CASSFSDSPKEKLFF
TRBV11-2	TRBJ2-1	CASSTWTSGNYNEQFF
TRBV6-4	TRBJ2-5	CASPSSGEGTQYF
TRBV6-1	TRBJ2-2	CASSELRGRKSGELFF
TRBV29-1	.	CSVVPQGNEQFF